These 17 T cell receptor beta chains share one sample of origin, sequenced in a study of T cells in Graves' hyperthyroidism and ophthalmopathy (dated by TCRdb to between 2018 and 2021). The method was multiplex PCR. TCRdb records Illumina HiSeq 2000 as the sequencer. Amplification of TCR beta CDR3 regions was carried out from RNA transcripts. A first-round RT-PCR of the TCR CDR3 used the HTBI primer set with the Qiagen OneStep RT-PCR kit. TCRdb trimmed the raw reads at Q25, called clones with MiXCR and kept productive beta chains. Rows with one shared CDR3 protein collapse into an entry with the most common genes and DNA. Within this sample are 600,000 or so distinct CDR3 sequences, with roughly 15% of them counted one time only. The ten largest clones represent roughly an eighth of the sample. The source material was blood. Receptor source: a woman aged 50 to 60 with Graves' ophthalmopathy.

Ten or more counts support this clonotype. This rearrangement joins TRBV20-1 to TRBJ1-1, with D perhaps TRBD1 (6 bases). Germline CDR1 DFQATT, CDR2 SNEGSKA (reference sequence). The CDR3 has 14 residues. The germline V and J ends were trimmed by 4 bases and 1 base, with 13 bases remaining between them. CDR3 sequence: CSAKPGHTNTEAFF. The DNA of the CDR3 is TGCAGTGCTAAACCGGGACATACGAACACTGAAGCTTTCTTT.

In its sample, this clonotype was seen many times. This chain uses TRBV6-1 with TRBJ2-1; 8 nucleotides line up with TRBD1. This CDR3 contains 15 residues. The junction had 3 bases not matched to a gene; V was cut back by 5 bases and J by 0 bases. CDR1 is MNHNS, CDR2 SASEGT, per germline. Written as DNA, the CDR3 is TGTGCCAGCAGTTCGACAGGGGTCTCCTACAATGAGCAGTTCTTC. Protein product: CASSSTGVSYNEQFF.

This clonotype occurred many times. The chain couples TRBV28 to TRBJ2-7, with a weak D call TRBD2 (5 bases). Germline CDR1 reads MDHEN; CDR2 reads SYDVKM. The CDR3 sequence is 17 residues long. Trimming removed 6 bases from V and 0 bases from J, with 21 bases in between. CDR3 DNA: TGTGCCAGCAGCGCCCCGGGGTCGGGCGGACTCTCCTACGAGCAGTACTTC. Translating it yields CASSAPGSGGLSYEQYF.

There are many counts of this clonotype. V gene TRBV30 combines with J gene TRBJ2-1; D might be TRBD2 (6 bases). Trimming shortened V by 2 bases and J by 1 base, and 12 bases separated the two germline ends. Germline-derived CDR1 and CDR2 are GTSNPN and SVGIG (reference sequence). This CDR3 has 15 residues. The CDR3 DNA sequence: TGTGCCTGGAGTCCATATAGCGGATCCTACAATGAGCAGTTCTTC. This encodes CAWSPYSGSYNEQFF.

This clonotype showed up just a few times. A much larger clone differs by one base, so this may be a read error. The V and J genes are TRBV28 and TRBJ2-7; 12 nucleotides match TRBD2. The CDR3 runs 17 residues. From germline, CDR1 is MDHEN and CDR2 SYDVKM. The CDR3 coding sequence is TGTGCCTGCAGTTTATTTGGTTTAGGACTAGCGGGAAACGAGCAGTACTTC. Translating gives CACSLFGLGLAGNEQYF.

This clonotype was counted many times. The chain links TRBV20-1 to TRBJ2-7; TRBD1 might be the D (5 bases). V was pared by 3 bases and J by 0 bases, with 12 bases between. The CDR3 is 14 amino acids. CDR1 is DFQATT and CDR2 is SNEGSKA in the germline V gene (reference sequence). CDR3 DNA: TGCAGTGCTAGCTCCAGGGCTACCTCCTACGAGCAGTACTTC. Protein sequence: CSASSRATSYEQYF.

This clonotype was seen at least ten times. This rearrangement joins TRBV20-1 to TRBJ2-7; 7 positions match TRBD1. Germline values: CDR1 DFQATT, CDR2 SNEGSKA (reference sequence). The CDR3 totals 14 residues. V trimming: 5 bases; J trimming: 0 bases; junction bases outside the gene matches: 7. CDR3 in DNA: TGCAGTGCTTGGGGACAGTCGAGCTCCTACGAGCAGTACTTC. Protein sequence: CSAWGQSSSYEQYF.

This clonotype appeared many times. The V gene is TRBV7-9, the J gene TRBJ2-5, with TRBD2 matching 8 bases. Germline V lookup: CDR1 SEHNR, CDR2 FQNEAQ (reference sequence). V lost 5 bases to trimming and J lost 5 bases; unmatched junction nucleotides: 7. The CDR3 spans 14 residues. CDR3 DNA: TGTGCCAGCAGCGCAGGACTAGCCAGGGAGACCCAGTACTTC. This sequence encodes CASSAGLARETQYF. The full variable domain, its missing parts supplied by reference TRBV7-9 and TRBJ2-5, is DTGVSQNPRHKITKRGQNVTFRCDPISEHNRLYWYRQTLGQGPEFLTYFQNEAQLEKSRLLSDRFSAERPKGSFSTLEIQRTEQGDSAMYLCASSAGLARETQYFGPGTRLLVL.

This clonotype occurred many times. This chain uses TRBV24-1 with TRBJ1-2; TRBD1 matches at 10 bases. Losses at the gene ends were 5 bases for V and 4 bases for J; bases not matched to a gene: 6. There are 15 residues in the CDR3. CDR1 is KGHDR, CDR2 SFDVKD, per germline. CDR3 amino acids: CATSAGQGPRYGYTF. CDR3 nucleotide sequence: TGTGCCACCAGTGCGGGACAGGGGCCACGCTATGGCTACACCTTC.

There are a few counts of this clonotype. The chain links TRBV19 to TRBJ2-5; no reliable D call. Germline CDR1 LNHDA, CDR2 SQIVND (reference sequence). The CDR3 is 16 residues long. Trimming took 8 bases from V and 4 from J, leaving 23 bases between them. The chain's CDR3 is CASLPGVGYGAETQYF. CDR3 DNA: TGTGCCAGTCTACCTGGGGTGGGCTATGGTGCAGAGACCCAGTACTTC.

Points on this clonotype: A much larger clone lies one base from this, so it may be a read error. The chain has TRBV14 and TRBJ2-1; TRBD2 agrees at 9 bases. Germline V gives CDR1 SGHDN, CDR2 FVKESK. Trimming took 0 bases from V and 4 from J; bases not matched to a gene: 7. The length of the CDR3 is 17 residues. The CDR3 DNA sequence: TGTGCCAGCAGCCAAGAAGGGGCTAGCGGGACGTACAATGAGCAGTTCTTC. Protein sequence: CASSQEGASGTYNEQFF. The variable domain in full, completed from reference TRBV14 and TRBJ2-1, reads EAGVTQFPSHSVIEKGQTVTLRCDPISGHDNLYWYRRVMGKEIKFLLHFVKESKQDESGMPNNRFLAERTGGTYSTLKVQPAELEDSGVYFCASSQEGASGTYNEQFFGPGTRLTVL.

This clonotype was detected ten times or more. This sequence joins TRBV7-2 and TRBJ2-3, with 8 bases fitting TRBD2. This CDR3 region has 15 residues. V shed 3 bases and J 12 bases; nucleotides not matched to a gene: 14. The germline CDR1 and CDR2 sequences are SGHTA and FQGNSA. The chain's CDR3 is CASSFSPLGTRYQYF. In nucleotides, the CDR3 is TGTGCCAGCAGCTTTTCCCCACTCGGGACTAGATATCAGTATTTT.

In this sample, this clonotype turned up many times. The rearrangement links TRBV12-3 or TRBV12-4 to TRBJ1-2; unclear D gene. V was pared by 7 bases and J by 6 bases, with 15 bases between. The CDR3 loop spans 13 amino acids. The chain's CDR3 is CASTEAGVDGYTF. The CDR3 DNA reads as TGTGCCAGCACCGAAGCAGGTGTGGATGGCTACACCTTC.

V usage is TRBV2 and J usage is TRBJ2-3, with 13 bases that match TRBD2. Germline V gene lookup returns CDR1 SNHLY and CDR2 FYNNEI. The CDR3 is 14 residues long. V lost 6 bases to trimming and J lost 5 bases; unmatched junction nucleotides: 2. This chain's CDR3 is CASSRLAGGDTQYF. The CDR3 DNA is TGTGCCAGCAGCCGACTAGCGGGAGGAGATACGCAGTATTTT.

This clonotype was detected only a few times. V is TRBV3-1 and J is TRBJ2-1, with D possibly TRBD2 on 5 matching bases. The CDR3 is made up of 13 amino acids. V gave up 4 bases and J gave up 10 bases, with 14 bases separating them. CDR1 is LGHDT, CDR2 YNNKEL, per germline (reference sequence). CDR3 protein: CASSPTGIGEQFF. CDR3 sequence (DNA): TGTGCCAGCAGCCCTACGGGAATAGGAGAGCAGTTCTTC.

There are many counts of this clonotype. CDR3 sequence (DNA): TGTGCCAGCTTCCTAGCGGGAGGGCCGGCCTACAATGAGCAGTTCTTC. Translation gives CASFLAGGPAYNEQFF. The V gene is TRBV12-3 or TRBV12-4, the J gene TRBJ2-1; 12 positions match TRBD2. The V segment lost 8 bases and the J segment 2 bases; nucleotides outside the gene matches: 7. The length of the CDR3 is 16 residues.

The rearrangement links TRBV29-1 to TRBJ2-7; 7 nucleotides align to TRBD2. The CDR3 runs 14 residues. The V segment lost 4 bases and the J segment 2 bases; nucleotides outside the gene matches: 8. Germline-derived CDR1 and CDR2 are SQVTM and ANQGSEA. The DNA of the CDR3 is TGCAGCGTTGTTTTAGCGGGCGTTGCCTACGAGCAGTACTTC. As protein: CSVVLAGVAYEQYF.